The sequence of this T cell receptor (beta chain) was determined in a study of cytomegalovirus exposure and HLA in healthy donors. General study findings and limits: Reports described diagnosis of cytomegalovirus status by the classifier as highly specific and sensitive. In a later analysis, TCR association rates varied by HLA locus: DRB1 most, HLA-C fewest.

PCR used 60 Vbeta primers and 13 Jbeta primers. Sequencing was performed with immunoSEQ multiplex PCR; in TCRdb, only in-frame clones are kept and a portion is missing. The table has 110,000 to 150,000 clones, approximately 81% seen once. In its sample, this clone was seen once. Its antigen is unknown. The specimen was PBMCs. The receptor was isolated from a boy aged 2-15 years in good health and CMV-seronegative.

This chain's CDR3 is CASSWGLAGGSSYNEQFF. CDR3 sequence (DNA): TGCGCCAGCAGCTGGGGACTAGCGGGAGGGTCGTCCTACAATGAGCAGTTCTTC. V is TRBV5-1 and J is TRBJ2-1, with TRBD2 identical over 16 bases. The CDR3 runs to 18 residues. J was trimmed by 1 base and V by 3 bases; bases with no gene match: 4. The germline gives CDR1 SGHRS, CDR2 YFSETQ.